A single sample is the source of the 28 T cell receptor beta chains below, sequenced in a study of blood T cell repertoires in COVID-19. Method: immunoSEQ multiplex PCR; TCRdb's copy keeps in-frame clones and lacks some. The table shows around 380,000 clones, with over 65% occurring only once. Sequenced input: peripheral blood. These receptors originate from a human donor with acute or convalescent COVID-19. The donor label of this sample is uncertain.

The genes are TRBV19 and TRBJ1-1; 9 nucleotides align to TRBD1. CDR1 is LNHDA, CDR2 SQIVND, per germline (reference sequence). With 4 bases clipped from V and 1 base from J, the junction kept 19 bases outside the gene matches. The CDR3 has 20 residues. CDR3: CASSKYGTGSPASANTEAFF. The DNA for the CDR3 is TGTGCCAGTAGTAAGTACGGGACAGGGTCCCCGGCAAGTGCGAACACTGAAGCTTTCTTT. Complete variable domain (other parts from reference TRBV19 and TRBJ1-1): DGGITQSPKYLFRKEGQNVTLSCEQNLNHDAMYWYRQDPGQGLRLIYYSQIVNDFQKGDIAEGYSVSREKKESFPLTVTSAQKNPTAFYLCASSKYGTGSPASANTEAFFGQGTRLTVV.

This chain joins TRBV5-1 and TRBJ2-1; D is uncertain. V lost 1 base, J lost 0 bases, and 5 bases lay in between. Germline V gene sequence: CDR1 SGHRS, CDR2 YFSETQ. The CDR3 contains 14 residues. Written as DNA, the CDR3 is TGCGCCAGCAGCTTGACGGGCTCCTACAATGAGCAGTTCTTC. Protein sequence: CASSLTGSYNEQFF. The complete variable domain, with remaining parts taken from reference TRBV5-1 and TRBJ2-1, reads KAGVTQTPRYLIKTRGQQVTLSCSPISGHRSVSWYQQTPGQGLQFLFEYFSETQRNKGNFPGRFSGRQFSNSRSEMNVSTLELGDSALYLCASSLTGSYNEQFFGPGTRLTVL.

Written as DNA, the CDR3 is TGTGCCAGCAGCCCGAGGGGAGGGCTAGGCTATGGCTACACCTTC. Its protein product is CASSPRGGLGYGYTF. V gene TRBV5-5 combines with J gene TRBJ1-2, with D perhaps matching TRBD1 (5 bases). The CDR3 consists of 15 residues. V lost 4 bases to trimming and J lost 4 bases, with 17 bases between them. Looked up from germline, CDR1 is SGHKS and CDR2 is YYEKEE (reference sequence).

The chain is built from TRBV5-1 and TRBJ1-2; D gene ambiguous. In germline, CDR1 is SGHRS, CDR2 YFSETQ. The length of the CDR3 is 16 residues. V lost 3 bases and J 2 bases, leaving 17 bases between the germline ends. DNA of the CDR3: TGCGCCAGCAGCTCCCAATTAGACGCTAGAAACTATGGCTACACCTTC. The encoded protein is CASSSQLDARNYGYTF.

The J gene is TRBJ1-1, the V gene TRBV30, with a weak D call TRBD1 (5 bases). The CDR3 runs to 13 residues. V was shortened by 6 bases and J by 1 base, with 12 bases between the two germline ends. Germline V gives CDR1 GTSNPN, CDR2 SVGIG (reference sequence). The CDR3 coding sequence is TGTGCCTGCAAAAGGCAGGGGAACACTGAAGCTTTCTTT. Its protein is CACKRQGNTEAFF.

The V gene is TRBV2, the J gene TRBJ1-2; D gene ambiguous. V shed 0 bases and J shed 12 bases, with 11 bases lying between them. Germline assignment: CDR1 SNHLY and CDR2 FYNNEI. This CDR3 comprises 12 residues. The CDR3 reads CASSEAGGGNTF. The CDR3 bases are TGTGCCAGCAGTGAAGCAGGTGGCGGGAACACCTTC.

The gene calls are TRBV5-4 and TRBJ1-2; 7 nucleotides line up with TRBD1. Per germline, CDR1 SGHNT and CDR2 YYREEE (reference sequence). The ends lost 0 bases at V and 5 bases at J; junction bases unmatched: 4. The CDR3 runs 14 residues. The CDR3 coding sequence is TGTGCCAGCAGCTTGGACAGGGGCCAGTATGGCTACACCTTC. It yields the protein CASSLDRGQYGYTF.

This clone appeared a single time. V and J are TRBV19 and TRBJ2-2; D remains ambiguous. The CDR3 spans 15 residues. V lost 4 bases, J lost 5 bases, and 14 bases lay in between. From germline, CDR1 is LNHDA and CDR2 SQIVND (reference sequence). CDR3 nucleotide sequence: TGTGCCAGTAGTACAGGTTATGTGTCTACCGGGGAGCTGTTTTTT. Protein: CASSTGYVSTGELFF. Combining the CDR3 with reference TRBV19 and TRBJ2-2 gives the whole variable domain DGGITQSPKYLFRKEGQNVTLSCEQNLNHDAMYWYRQDPGQGLRLIYYSQIVNDFQKGDIAEGYSVSREKKESFPLTVTSAQKNPTAFYLCASSTGYVSTGELFFGEGSRLTVL.

V is TRBV10-2 and J is TRBJ1-6, with D perhaps matching TRBD1 (5 bases). The CDR3 sequence is 13 residues long. Per germline, CDR1 WSHSY and CDR2 SAAADI. The V end was cut by 8 bases, the J end by 6 bases, with 11 bases between. CDR3 in amino acids: CASGKDINSPLHF. The CDR3, as DNA: TGCGCCAGCGGAAAGGACATTAATTCACCCCTCCACTTT.

This clone has only one observation. V usage is TRBV21-1 and J usage is TRBJ1-2; the table's TRBD1 call for D was not verified on the DNA. TRBV21-1 is a known pseudogene. The length of the CDR3 is 19 residues. The CDR3 spells CASSKPSPLGTPDFYGYTF. The CDR3 DNA is TGTGCCAGCAGCAAACCCTCTCCGCTGGGGACACCGGATTTCTATGGCTACACCTTC.

This clone was detected only once. V usage is TRBV19 and J usage is TRBJ2-5, with TRBD1 matching over 7 bases. The CDR3 spans 14 residues. V was pared by 5 bases and J by 1 base, with 4 bases of the junction left unmatched. CDR1 and CDR2 (germline): LNHDA, SQIVND (reference sequence). The CDR3 sequence: CASSVGTVQETQYF. CDR3 DNA: TGTGCCAGTAGTGTCGGGACAGTCCAAGAGACCCAGTACTTC. Complete variable domain (other parts from reference TRBV19 and TRBJ2-5): DGGITQSPKYLFRKEGQNVTLSCEQNLNHDAMYWYRQDPGQGLRLIYYSQIVNDFQKGDIAEGYSVSREKKESFPLTVTSAQKNPTAFYLCASSVGTVQETQYFGPGTRLLVL.

The chain joins TRBV6-5 to TRBJ2-2; TRBD2 is a possible D gene (6 bases). This CDR3 has 15 residues. The germline V gene has CDR1 MNHEY and CDR2 SVGAGI. The V gene lost 5 bases and the J gene lost 6 bases, with 16 bases spanning the gap. The CDR3 loop reads CASSRLGNSAGELFF. The CDR3 DNA reads TGTGCCAGCAGTAGACTAGGTAATAGCGCCGGGGAGCTGTTTTTT.

This clone appeared a few times. Other DNA sequences from this sample encode an identical CDR3 as well. V is TRBV29-1 and J is TRBJ2-5; 7 positions agree with TRBD2. CDR3 length: 13 residues. CDR1 and CDR2 (germline): SQVTM, ANQGSEA. Germline trimming cut 2 bases from V and 4 bases from J; bases unmatched to any gene: 4. Written as DNA, the CDR3 is TGCAGCGTTGAATCAGGGAGGGGAGAGACCCAGTACTTC. Its translation: CSVESGRGETQYF.

This clone was seen a few times. CDR3 amino acids: CASSRYTGSAGYTF. Here the CDR3 DNA reads TGTGCCAGCAGTCGATACACAGGGTCGGCTGGCTACACCTTC. The J gene is TRBJ1-2, the V gene TRBV5-5, with a tentative D call TRBD1 (6 bases). CDR3 length: 14 residues. V shed 5 bases and J shed 7 bases, with 18 bases lying between them. The germline V gene has CDR1 SGHKS and CDR2 YYEKEE (reference sequence).

V is TRBV11-2 and J is TRBJ2-7; D unclear. The ends were cut back, 2 bases at V and 4 bases at J, with 21 bases in the middle. Germline CDR1 and CDR2: SGHAT and FQNNGV. The CDR3 is made up of 17 amino acids. The CDR3 DNA is TGTGCCAGCAGCTTAACCCTACTAACCCCAAGAGTGTACGAGCAGTACTTC. Protein sequence: CASSLTLLTPRVYEQYF.

This clone was seen a few times. The chain links TRBV27 to TRBJ1-1, with 8 bases fitting TRBD1. Germline trimming cut 7 bases from V and 1 base from J; bases unmatched to any gene: 2. This CDR3 comprises 13 residues. The germline gives CDR1 MNHEY, CDR2 SMNVEV (reference sequence). The CDR3 nucleotides are TGTGCCAGCACGGGACAGGCGAACACTGAAGCTTTCTTT. Protein product: CASTGQANTEAFF.

This clone occurred once. The V call is TRBV5-8, the J call TRBJ2-3, with TRBD1 identical over 9 bases. The V and J ends lost 1 base and 1 base, in that order; junction bases with no gene match: 1. CDR3 length equals 15 residues. CDR1 and CDR2 from the germline V gene are SGHTS and YDEGEE. CDR3 nucleotide sequence: TGTGCCAGCAGCTTGAGACAGGGGGGCACAGATACGCAGTATTTT. Amino acids: CASSLRQGGTDTQYF.

The gene calls are TRBV6-6 and TRBJ1-1; no definite D call. Germline V gene sequence: CDR1 MNHNY, CDR2 SVGAGI (reference sequence). V lost 10 bases and J lost 4, with 16 bases in between. CDR3 length: 13 amino acids. CDR3 sequence: CATVRGVSTEAFF. DNA for the CDR3: TGTGCCACCGTGCGAGGAGTGAGCACTGAAGCTTTCTTT.

This clone occurred once. This sequence joins TRBV12-3 or TRBV12-4 and TRBJ1-2; 9 bases agree with TRBD1. The CDR3 consists of 13 residues. Trimming at V came to 4 bases and at J to 6 bases, leaving 3 bases not matched to a gene. CDR3 in amino acids: CASSSGTGHGYTF. The CDR3 DNA follows: TGTGCCAGCAGTTCGGGGACAGGGCATGGCTACACCTTC.

The chain has TRBV6-5 and TRBJ2-2, with 8 bases lining up with TRBD1. CDR1 MNHEY and CDR2 SVGAGI come from the germline V gene. V lost 6 bases, J lost 6 bases, and 9 bases stayed unmatched. The CDR3 is 15 amino acids. CDR3 coding DNA: TGTGCCAGCAGCACCGCCGGGACAGGTGCCGGGGAGCTGTTTTTT. This sequence encodes CASSTAGTGAGELFF.

A note on this clone: The same CDR3 arises from other DNA sequences in this sample as well. J is TRBJ1-1 and V is TRBV7-9; TRBD1 agrees at 9 bases. After removal of 5 bases from V and 0 bases from J, the junction contained 4 bases not matched to a gene. There are 15 residues in the CDR3. Germline loops: CDR1 SEHNR, CDR2 FQNEAQ (reference sequence). The CDR3 nucleotides are TGTGCCAGCAGCCCCGGACAGGGGTTGAACACTGAAGCTTTCTTT. Amino acid sequence: CASSPGQGLNTEAFF.

The chain uses TRBV6-2 or TRBV6-3 and TRBJ2-4; D gene uncertain. The V end was cut by 3 bases, the J end by 0 bases, with 9 bases between. Germline assignment: CDR1 MNHEY and CDR2 SVGEGT. This CDR3 region has 15 residues. The CDR3: CASSYSGLAKNIQYF. The CDR3 DNA is TGTGCCAGCAGTTATAGTGGGCTAGCCAAAAACATTCAGTACTTC.

This clone was seen a single time. The rearrangement uses TRBV12-3 or TRBV12-4 and TRBJ1-1; a weak D match, TRBD1 (5 bases). Trimming shortened V by 6 bases and J by 3 bases, and 8 bases separated the two germline ends. The CDR3 is made up of 12 amino acids. CDR3 in amino acids: CASSQGDTEAFF. The CDR3 DNA reads TGTGCCAGCAGCCAGGGTGACACTGAAGCTTTCTTT.

V is TRBV7-9 and J is TRBJ2-7; 14 nucleotides agree with TRBD2. V shed 5 bases and J 9 bases; nucleotides not matched to a gene: 9. The V gene's germline CDR1 is SEHNR and CDR2 FQNEAQ (reference sequence). The length of the CDR3 is 15 residues. The CDR3 sequence is CASSTGLAGGLVQYF. The CDR3 coding sequence is TGTGCCAGCAGCACCGGACTAGCGGGAGGTCTTGTGCAGTACTTC.

This chain connects TRBV2 to TRBJ1-2; 7 nucleotides line up with TRBD1. The CDR3 loop spans 16 amino acids. Germline CDR1 is SNHLY and CDR2 is FYNNEI. Unmatched junction bases numbered 11, after V lost 3 bases and J lost 4 bases. CDR3 sequence reads: CASSDPGTAKSYGYTF. The CDR3 coding sequence is TGTGCCAGCAGTGATCCCGGGACAGCGAAATCCTATGGCTACACCTTC.

V gene TRBV5-1 combines with J gene TRBJ2-1; 15 nucleotides align to TRBD2. The germline CDR1 and CDR2 sequences are SGHRS and YFSETQ. The V gene end was trimmed by 4 bases and the J gene end by 7 bases; junction bases not matched to a gene: 9. This CDR3 contains 17 residues. In nucleotides, the CDR3 is TGCGCCAGCAGCCCCCCGGGACTAGCGGGGGGTTTGAATGAGCAGTTCTTC. Its protein is CASSPPGLAGGLNEQFF. Supplemented by reference TRBV5-1 and TRBJ2-1, the full variable domain reads KAGVTQTPRYLIKTRGQQVTLSCSPISGHRSVSWYQQTPGQGLQFLFEYFSETQRNKGNFPGRFSGRQFSNSRSEMNVSTLELGDSALYLCASSPPGLAGGLNEQFFGPGTRLTVL.

This clone was seen just once. V and J are TRBV30 and TRBJ1-4; 7 bases fit TRBD1. J lost 8 bases, V lost 6 bases, and 9 bases had no gene match. Germline V gives CDR1 GTSNPN, CDR2 SVGIG (reference sequence). The length of the CDR3 is 13 residues. In DNA, the CDR3 is TGTGCCTGTCATACAGGGGAAACAGAAAAACTGTTTTTT. Translated, it gives CACHTGETEKLFF.

The chain links TRBV7-9 to TRBJ2-5; 8 nucleotides match TRBD2. Per the germline V gene, CDR1 is SEHNR and CDR2 is FQNEAQ (reference sequence). This CDR3 region has 15 residues. The V segment lost 5 bases and the J segment 5 bases; nucleotides outside the gene matches: 10. The CDR3 reads CASSPTGGTSETQYF. CDR3 coding DNA: TGTGCCAGCAGCCCCACGGGGGGGACCTCGGAGACCCAGTACTTC.